One sample yielded the 13 T cell receptor beta chains listed below, sequenced in a study of OX40 agonist ivuxolimab in advanced cancers. Method: immunoSEQ multiplex PCR; TCRdb's copy keeps in-frame clones and lacks some. This table has about 78,000 clones, more than 80% appearing once. The starting material was CD4+ or CD8+ T cells sorted from blood, obtained in a trial of the OX40 agonist ivuxolimab. The receptor set was obtained from an adult with an advanced solid tumor such as melanoma, head and neck, liver or kidney cancer.

V gene TRBV20-1 combines with J gene TRBJ1-1, with no clear D. This CDR3 has 8 amino acids. Trimming removed 3 bases at V and 11 bases at J, with 4 bases between. Germline assignment: CDR1 DFQATT and CDR2 SNEGSKA (reference sequence). CDR3: CSASHAFF. DNA for the CDR3: TGCAGTGCTAGTCACGCTTTCTTT.

This chain uses TRBV6-5 with TRBJ1-2; 7 nucleotides match TRBD1. There are 14 residues in the CDR3. Germline CDR1 reads MNHEY; CDR2 reads SVGAGI. J gave up 8 bases and V 0 bases, and 6 bases lay outside the gene matches. CDR3 nucleotide sequence: TGTGCCAGCAGTTACTCACAGGGGCTACAAGGCTACACCTTC. This codes for CASSYSQGLQGYTF.

The J gene is TRBJ1-1, the V gene TRBV28; 7 nucleotides align to TRBD1. The trim removed 1 base at V and 4 bases at J, leaving 0 bases unmatched. Germline V gene data show CDR1 as MDHEN and CDR2 as SYDVKM. The CDR3 consists of 13 residues. As DNA, the CDR3 is TGTGCCAGCAGTTTATCAGGGGGCACTGAAGCTTTCTTT. This gives the protein CASSLSGGTEAFF. The variable domain in full, completed from reference TRBV28 and TRBJ1-1, reads DVKVTQSSRYLVKRTGEKVFLECVQDMDHENMFWYRQDPGLGLRLIYFSYDVKMKEKGDIPEGYSVSREKKERFSLILESASTNQTSMYLCASSLSGGTEAFFGQGTRLTVV.

CDR3 DNA sequence: TGTGCCAGCAGTCCGCCCAGGGGCCATGAGCAGTTCTTC. It is translated as CASSPPRGHEQFF. The chain uses TRBV28 and TRBJ2-1; D perhaps matches TRBD1 (6 bases). The V end was cut by 5 bases, the J end by 8 bases, with 13 bases between. Germline CDR1 MDHEN, CDR2 SYDVKM. The CDR3 runs to 13 residues.

V gene TRBV5-4 combines with J gene TRBJ2-2; TRBD2 matches 8 bases. There are 15 residues in the CDR3. Germline CDR1 is SGHNT and CDR2 is YYREEE (reference sequence). V was clipped by 2 bases and J by 8 bases; unmatched bases: 8. DNA of the CDR3: TGTGCCAGCAGCTTTGCTGGCGGGAGGTTAGGGGAGCTGTTTTTT. This translates into CASSFAGGRLGELFF.

Worth noting for this clone: Other DNA sequences of this sample code for an identical CDR3. The rearrangement links TRBV7-2 to TRBJ1-2; a weak D match, TRBD1 (6 bases). V dropped 1 base and J dropped 8 bases, with 8 bases sitting between them. Germline V gene lookup returns CDR1 SGHTA and CDR2 FQGNSA. CDR3 length: 12 amino acids. CDR3 region: CASSLVGGGYTF. The CDR3 region has the DNA TGTGCCAGCAGCTTAGTAGGGGGAGGCTACACCTTC.

This chain uses TRBV29-1 with TRBJ2-7, with D possibly being TRBD1 or TRBD2 (5 bases each). The length of the CDR3 is 15 residues. Deletions cut 3 bases from V and 4 bases from J, with 19 bases between. Germline CDR1 is SQVTM and CDR2 is ANQGSEA. CDR3 loop: CSVDGEGTRPYEQYF. The CDR3 nucleotides are TGCAGCGTTGATGGAGAGGGGACCAGGCCGTACGAGCAGTACTTC.

V is TRBV18 and J is TRBJ1-2, with a tentative D call TRBD1 (6 bases). CDR1 KGHSH and CDR2 LQKENI come from the germline V gene. V lost 6 bases to trimming and J lost 8 bases, with 16 bases between them. This CDR3 has 13 residues. CDR3: CASSPRTEEGYTF. CDR3 sequence (DNA): TGTGCCAGCTCTCCTCGGACAGAGGAAGGCTACACCTTC.

The chain uses TRBV6-6 and TRBJ1-5; 8 nucleotides align to TRBD1. Trimming took 8 bases from V and 1 from J; bases not matched to a gene: 7. This CDR3 comprises 15 residues. Germline V lookup: CDR1 MNHNY, CDR2 SVGAGI (reference sequence). The CDR3 DNA follows: TGTGCCAGCTGCAAGACAGGGGACAGCAATCAGCCCCAGCATTTT. It codes for CASCKTGDSNQPQHF.

This chain connects TRBV10-3 to TRBJ1-5, with 10 nucleotides matching TRBD1. Trimming at V came to 6 bases and at J to 7 bases, leaving 6 bases not matched to a gene. The CDR3 loop spans 14 amino acids. Germline-derived CDR1 and CDR2 are ENHRY and SYGVKD. The CDR3: CAISRDRGRQPQHF. The CDR3 coding sequence is TGTGCCATCAGCAGGGACAGGGGAAGACAGCCCCAGCATTTT.

In this sample, this clone turned up a few times. This chain uses TRBV4-1 with TRBJ2-5, with 12 bases fitting TRBD2. This CDR3 has 15 amino acids. Germline lookup yields CDR1 MGHRA and CDR2 YSYEKL. Trimming removed 0 bases from V and 5 bases from J; junction bases left unmatched: 1. The DNA for the CDR3 is TGCGCCAGCAGCCAAGACGGGACTAGCGGGGAGACCCAGTACTTC. Residues: CASSQDGTSGETQYF.

The chain employs TRBV7-6 and TRBJ2-7, with 7 bases that match TRBD1. The CDR3 is 14 residues long. The V gene's germline CDR1 is SGHVS and CDR2 FNYEAQ. Trimming cost V 4 bases and J 0 bases; bases outside gene matches: 3. This CDR3 is CASSSWTGSYEQYV. The CDR3 DNA is TGTGCCAGCAGCTCCTGGACAGGCTCCTACGAGCAGTACGTC.

The genes are TRBV29-1 and TRBJ2-2; TRBD1 is a possible D gene (6 bases). There are 13 residues in the CDR3. Trimming stripped 4 bases from V and 2 bases from J, with 8 bases between. The germline CDR1 and CDR2 sequences are SQVTM and ANQGSEA. CDR3 bases: TGCAGCGTTGGACAGGTTAACACCGGGGAGCTGTTTTTT. Its protein product is CSVGQVNTGELFF.